This T cell receptor (beta chain) was sequenced in a study of cytomegalovirus exposure and HLA in healthy donors. Study-level results: In most subjects, TCR beta sequences reportedly gave accurate predictions of HLA-A and HLA-B alleles. CMV serostatus was the only immune exposure information that was available. In an earlier analysis, in roughly 580 donors, most V segments appeared productive either ~90% or ~30% of the time.

The V gene end was trimmed by 1 base and the J gene end by 5 bases; junction bases not matched to a gene: 4. Germline assignment: CDR1 SGHRS and CDR2 YFSETQ. The CDR3 contains 15 residues. In regard to this clone: Its antigen is unknown.

PCR amplification relied on 60 Vbeta primers (plus 13 Jbeta primers). Method: immunoSEQ multiplex PCR; TCRdb's copy keeps in-frame clones and lacks some. The sample includes about 100,000 clones, approximately 74% seen only once; the top ten take approximately 2%. The sequence derives from a middle-aged woman in good health and CMV-seronegative. V gene TRBV5-1 combines with J gene TRBJ2-2; 8 bases map to TRBD2. Sequencing was done on a sample of PBMCs. The CDR3 reads CASSLSVAGTGELFF. Written as DNA, the CDR3 is TGCGCCAGCAGCTTGTCGGTAGCGGGAACCGGGGAGCTGTTTTTT.